One sample yielded the 26 T cell receptor beta chains listed below, sequenced in a study of CD8 T cells in Susac syndrome. RNA totalling roughly 0.5 to 1 ug underwent reverse transcription with random hexamers. MiXCR, applied by TCRdb to the immunoSEQ multiplex PCR reads, yields one record per CDR3 protein. In the table there are around 79,000 distinct CDR3 sequences, roughly 95% of which are singletons. Material: CD8+ T cells from PBMCs. These receptor sequences come from a human donor with Susac syndrome.

The chain links TRBV11-2 to TRBJ2-1; D may match TRBD1 or TRBD2 (5 bases each). Looked up from germline, CDR1 is SGHAT and CDR2 is FQNNGV. The CDR3 spans 13 residues. V was trimmed by 7 bases and J by 8 bases, leaving 15 bases between them. CDR3 sequence reads: CASTFEWGYEQFF. CDR3 DNA: TGTGCCAGCACCTTTGAATGGGGGTATGAGCAGTTCTTC. Complete variable domain (other parts from reference TRBV11-2 and TRBJ2-1): EAGVAQSPRYKIIEKRQSVAFWCNPISGHATLYWYQQILGQGPKLLIQFQNNGVVDDSQLPKDRFSAERLKGVDSTLKIQPAKLEDSAVYLCASTFEWGYEQFFGPGTRLTVL.

CDR3 region: CATSDFKRTGANEQFF. CDR3 sequence (DNA): TGTGCCACCAGTGATTTTAAGCGGACAGGGGCGAATGAGCAGTTCTTC. The V and J genes are TRBV24-1 and TRBJ2-1; 9 bases agree with TRBD1. CDR3 length equals 16 residues. The germline CDR1 and CDR2 sequences are KGHDR and SFDVKD. The ends lost 1 base at V and 7 bases at J; junction bases unmatched: 7.

This chain connects TRBV6-2 or TRBV6-3 to TRBJ1-6; D not certain. Germline-derived CDR1 and CDR2 are MNHEY and SVGEGT. The V end was cut by 0 bases, the J end by 7 bases, with 1 base between. The CDR3 contains 12 residues. CDR3 protein: CASSYSNSPLHF. CDR3 DNA sequence: TGTGCCAGCAGTTACTCGAATTCACCCCTCCACTTT.

The rearrangement joins TRBV6-2 or TRBV6-3 to TRBJ2-3; D may correspond to TRBD1 or TRBD2 (5 bases each). Trimming removed 5 bases at V and 6 bases at J, with 18 bases between. CDR3 length equals 15 residues. Per germline, CDR1 MNHEY and CDR2 SVGEGT. CDR3 in amino acids: CASSGTGRRHDTQYF. CDR3 nucleotide sequence: TGTGCCAGCAGTGGGACGGGACGGCGGCATGATACGCAGTATTTT.

This chain connects TRBV28 to TRBJ1-5; no reliable D call. V was trimmed by 7 bases and J by 5 bases, leaving 12 bases between them. Germline V gene data show CDR1 as MDHEN and CDR2 as SYDVKM. This CDR3 spans 13 amino acids. In DNA form, the CDR3 reads TGTGCCAGCACGAAAATACAGTATCAGCCCCAGCATTTT. Residues: CASTKIQYQPQHF.

V is TRBV12-3 or TRBV12-4 and J is TRBJ1-3; 9 positions agree with TRBD1. Trimming cost V 7 bases and J 0 bases; bases outside gene matches: 10. The CDR3 is 17 residues long. DNA for the CDR3: TGTGCCAGCACCGAGGACAGGGGTTTGGGCTCTGGAAACACCATATATTTT. Protein product: CASTEDRGLGSGNTIYF.

CDR3 protein: CASSPDRGINQPQHF. The DNA of the CDR3 is TGTGCCAGCAGCCCCGACAGGGGGATCAATCAGCCCCAGCATTTT. This chain links TRBV7-8 with TRBJ1-5; 9 bases match TRBD1. The CDR3 spans 15 residues. With 5 bases clipped from V and 3 bases from J, the junction kept 5 bases outside the gene matches. Germline V lookup: CDR1 SGHVS, CDR2 FQNEAQ.

This clonotype was seen once. This chain connects TRBV6-2 or TRBV6-3 to TRBJ1-1; D not certain. The CDR3 is 15 amino acids. Trimming shortened V by 7 bases and J by 1 base, and 16 bases separated the two germline ends. The germline V gene encodes CDR1 MNHEY and CDR2 SVGEGT. CDR3 loop: CASTHAALKNTEAFF. As DNA, the CDR3 is TGTGCCAGCACCCACGCGGCGCTCAAGAACACTGAAGCTTTCTTT.

The chain uses TRBV27 and TRBJ2-7; D is possibly TRBD2 (6 bases). The CDR3 consists of 12 residues. V shed 8 bases and J shed 0 bases, with 8 bases lying between them. Germline-derived CDR1 and CDR2 are MNHEY and SMNVEV (reference sequence). CDR3 residues: CASGGNSYEQYF. The CDR3 DNA is TGTGCCAGCGGCGGGAACTCCTACGAGCAGTACTTC.

This clonotype has only one observation. V and J are TRBV3-1 and TRBJ1-4, with unresolved D. Germline V gene sequence: CDR1 LGHDT, CDR2 YNNKEL (reference sequence). The V gene lost 3 bases and the J gene lost 0 bases, with 8 bases spanning the gap. The CDR3 extends over 15 amino acids. The CDR3 DNA reads as TGTGCCAGCAGCCAGACCCTTGCAACTAATGAAAAACTGTTTTTT. This gives the protein CASSQTLATNEKLFF.

The J gene is TRBJ2-6, the V gene TRBV9; D not certain. CDR3 length equals 17 residues. V dropped 4 bases and J dropped 1 base, with 15 bases sitting between them. Germline V gene data show CDR1 as SGDLS and CDR2 as YYNGEE. This chain's CDR3 is CASSISSRKSGANVLTF. The CDR3, as DNA: TGTGCCAGCAGCATATCGAGCCGGAAATCTGGGGCCAACGTCCTGACTTTC.

The J gene is TRBJ2-1, the V gene TRBV15; 7 nucleotides match TRBD2. Trimming removed 5 bases from V and 5 bases from J; junction bases left unmatched: 12. This CDR3 is built from 16 residues. Per germline, CDR1 LNHNV and CDR2 YYDKDF (reference sequence). The CDR3 DNA follows: TGTGCCACCAGCTACACCCAGCGGGGAATCCACAATGAGCAGTTCTTC. This translates into CATSYTQRGIHNEQFF.

V gene TRBV19 combines with J gene TRBJ1-2; perhaps TRBD1 as D (6 bases). Trimming pared 8 bases from V and 9 bases from J, leaving 16 bases between. Germline loops: CDR1 LNHDA, CDR2 SQIVND (reference sequence). The CDR3 is 12 amino acids. The CDR3 here is CASDDRLSSYTF. In DNA, the CDR3 is TGTGCCAGTGATGACAGGCTGAGTAGCTACACCTTC. Supplemented by reference TRBV19 and TRBJ1-2, the full variable domain reads DGGITQSPKYLFRKEGQNVTLSCEQNLNHDAMYWYRQDPGQGLRLIYYSQIVNDFQKGDIAEGYSVSREKKESFPLTVTSAQKNPTAFYLCASDDRLSSYTFGSGTRLTVV.

The gene calls are TRBV20-1 and TRBJ2-7; D assignment may be TRBD1 or TRBD2 (5 bases each). This CDR3 region has 13 residues. Germline V gene lookup returns CDR1 DFQATT and CDR2 SNEGSKA (reference sequence). V gave up 5 bases and J gave up 3 bases, with 14 bases separating them. The CDR3 coding sequence is TGCAGTGCTCAGTCCCGGGACGACTACGAGCAGTACTTC. It yields the protein CSAQSRDDYEQYF.

The gene calls are TRBV5-6 and TRBJ2-7; D may match TRBD1 or TRBD2 (5 bases each). The germline V gene has CDR1 SGHDT and CDR2 YYEEEE. The V end lost 4 bases, the J end lost 2 bases, and 13 bases lay between the germline ends. The CDR3 covers 14 residues. This chain's CDR3 is CASSERDGPYEQYF. The CDR3 nucleotides are TGTGCCAGCAGCGAACGGGACGGACCCTACGAGCAGTACTTC.

This chain links TRBV18 with TRBJ2-3; maybe TRBD2 (6 bases). CDR1 is KGHSH and CDR2 is LQKENI in the germline V gene. The CDR3 is 15 residues long. V was shortened by 4 bases and J by 0 bases, with 11 bases between the two germline ends. The CDR3 loop reads CASSRPGVSTDTQYF. CDR3 DNA sequence: TGTGCCAGCTCACGTCCGGGGGTAAGCACAGATACGCAGTATTTT.

The chain links TRBV4-1 to TRBJ2-5; D ambiguous. This CDR3 contains 14 residues. Germline V gives CDR1 MGHRA, CDR2 YSYEKL. Trimming pared 1 base from V and 5 bases from J, leaving 11 bases between. CDR3 coding DNA: TGCGCCAGCAGCCAAGTGGACGGAGACGAGACCCAGTACTTC. It codes for CASSQVDGDETQYF.

The V and J genes are TRBV4-2 and TRBJ2-3; 8 bases line up with TRBD2. Germline trimming cut 3 bases from V and 5 bases from J; bases unmatched to any gene: 4. The CDR3 is made up of 14 amino acids. Germline V CDR1 and CDR2: LGHNA, YNFKEQ. CDR3 residues: CASSQGLGLDTQYF. CDR3 bases: TGTGCCAGCAGCCAGGGACTAGGTTTAGATACGCAGTATTTT.

The gene calls are TRBV5-5 and TRBJ2-3; 8 nucleotides match TRBD1. Looked up from germline, CDR1 is SGHKS and CDR2 is YYEKEE (reference sequence). J lost 4 bases, V lost 0 bases, and 4 bases had no gene match. This CDR3 has 15 residues. Here the CDR3 reads CASSLEWTGSDTQYF. CDR3 nucleotide sequence: TGTGCCAGCAGCTTGGAATGGACAGGGTCAGATACGCAGTATTTT.

This clonotype showed up just once. The chain carries TRBV9 and TRBJ1-5, with D possibly TRBD1 on 5 matching bases. The CDR3 spans 17 residues. The germline V gene encodes CDR1 SGDLS and CDR2 YYNGEE. Trimming shortened V by 0 bases and J by 4 bases, and 17 bases separated the two germline ends. The CDR3 bases are TGTGCCAGCAGCGTAGGATTGACCGTAGGGGAGAATCAGCCCCAGCATTTT. It yields the protein CASSVGLTVGENQPQHF.

V gene TRBV2 combines with J gene TRBJ1-6; D ambiguous. V lost 2 bases to trimming and J lost 5 bases, with 7 bases between them. The germline CDR1 and CDR2 sequences are SNHLY and FYNNEI. This CDR3 spans 14 amino acids. The chain's CDR3 is CASSERGNNSPLHF. The CDR3 DNA sequence: TGTGCCAGCAGTGAACGAGGGAATAATTCACCCCTCCACTTT.

In this sample, this clonotype turned up once. The chain has TRBV18 and TRBJ1-2, with no clear D. V lost 0 bases to trimming and J lost 6 bases, with 17 bases between them. This CDR3 contains 16 residues. Germline lookup yields CDR1 KGHSH and CDR2 LQKENI. DNA for the CDR3: TGTGCCAGCTCACCACCGGAAGTGCTGCCCTGGGATGGCTACACCTTC. It specifies CASSPPEVLPWDGYTF.

The chain has TRBV20-1 and TRBJ2-1, with TRBD2 identical over 7 bases. V lost 2 bases to trimming and J lost 5 bases; unmatched junction nucleotides: 0. Germline CDR1 is DFQATT and CDR2 is SNEGSKA (reference sequence). The length of the CDR3 is 12 residues. The CDR3 protein is CSARLADNEQFF. CDR3 nucleotide sequence: TGCAGTGCTAGACTAGCGGACAATGAGCAGTTCTTC.

This chain connects TRBV29-1 to TRBJ1-2, with TRBD1 matching 10 bases. The CDR3 length is 13 residues. CDR1 is SQVTM and CDR2 is ANQGSEA in the germline V gene. V dropped 6 bases and J dropped 6; count of bases not matched to a gene: 7. This chain's CDR3 is CSVDRGRLDGYTF. The CDR3 DNA reads TGCAGCGTCGACAGGGGGCGTTTGGATGGCTACACCTTC.

The CDR3 reads CASSPRASPYLYEQYF. The CDR3, as DNA: TGTGCCAGCAGCCCAAGGGCCAGTCCTTACCTCTACGAGCAGTACTTC. This sequence joins TRBV7-8 and TRBJ2-7; D gene ambiguous. V was clipped by 5 bases and J by 3 bases, with 20 bases between them. The CDR3 loop spans 16 amino acids. Looked up from germline, CDR1 is SGHVS and CDR2 is FQNEAQ. The complete variable domain, with remaining parts taken from reference TRBV7-8 and TRBJ2-7, reads GAGVSQSPRYKVAKRGQDVALRCDPISGHVSLFWYQQALGQGPEFLTYFQNEAQLDKSGLPSDRFFAERPEGSVSTLKIQRTQQEDSAVYLCASSPRASPYLYEQYFGPGTRLTVT.

The genes are TRBV6-1 and TRBJ2-7; no definite D call. The germline V gene encodes CDR1 MNHNS and CDR2 SASEGT. The CDR3 covers 13 residues. Between the trimmed V and J ends, which lost 5 bases and 3 bases, there was a span of 11 bases. In DNA form, the CDR3 reads TGTGCCAGCAGTCCGGACGTGCACTACGAGCAGTACTTC. Its translation: CASSPDVHYEQYF.